Listed below are T cell receptor beta chains from one sample, sequenced in a study of blood T cell repertoires in COVID-19. Sequencing was performed with immunoSEQ multiplex PCR; in TCRdb, only in-frame clones are kept and a portion is missing. The sample contains 200,000 to 250,000 clones, 80% to 85% of which appear only once. The sample consisted of peripheral blood. The receptors shown here come from a woman older than 75 with active or convalescent COVID-19. The CDR3 runs from the conserved cysteine through the conserved F or W. A D gene is named only where the DNA matches it firmly. A clone size is listed for some rows: how often the clone was seen (once, few, many), or a class if it is expanded.

>13|-|-|TRBV6-2/TRBV6-3|TRBJ1-5
CASSLRSNQPQHF
TGTGCCAGCAGTTTACGGAGCAATCAGCCCCAGCATTTT
>15|-|TRBD1|TRBV18|TRBJ2-2
CASSWGQGNTGELFF
TGTGCCAGCTCATGGGGACAGGGCAACACCGGGGAGCTGTTTTTT
>16|once|-|TRBV3-1/TRBV3-2|TRBJ2-1
CASSQGGGGVLNEQFF
TGTGCCAGCAGCCAAGGAGGGGGGGGAGTCCTTAATGAGCAGTTCTTC
>14|-|-|TRBV19|TRBJ1-1
CASSIEWLDTEAFF
TGTGCCAGTAGTATAGAATGGCTCGACACTGAAGCTTTCTTT
>18|-|TRBD2|TRBV9|TRBJ2-3
CASSLSPGGLASTDTQYF
TGTGCCAGCAGCCTTTCCCCGGGCGGACTAGCGAGCACAGATACGCAGTATTTT
>14|-|TRBD2|TRBV28|TRBJ2-5
CASSNGGAEETQYF
TGTGCCAGCAGTAACGGGGGGGCCGAGGAGACCCAGTACTTC
>14|-|-|TRBV28|TRBJ1-2
CASSDGLGGYGYTF
TGTGCCAGCAGCGACGGACTTGGTGGTTATGGCTACACCTTC
>14|-|-|TRBV7-9|TRBJ1-3
CASSSHGGTEGLYF
TGTGCCAGCAGCTCCCACGGAGGGACCGAGGGGTTATATTTT
>14|few|-|TRBV5-8|TRBJ1-5
CASIKSGSNQPQHF
TGTGCCAGCATTAAATCAGGGAGCAATCAGCCCCAGCATTTT
>13|-|TRBD2|TRBV6-5|TRBJ2-7
CASTAGGTYEQYF
TGTGCCAGCACAGCGGGGGGGACCTACGAGCAGTACTTC
>14|-|TRBD1|TRBV19|TRBJ1-1
CASSTQGANTEAFF
TGTGCCAGTAGTACCCAGGGGGCAAACACTGAAGCTTTCTTT
>14|-|-|TRBV7-9|TRBJ1-2
CASSLMTANYGYTF
TGTGCCAGCAGCTTAATGACAGCCAACTATGGCTACACCTTC
>14|-|TRBD1|TRBV11-3|TRBJ2-7
CASSLGTVSYEQYF
TGTGCCAGCAGCCTAGGGACAGTCTCCTACGAGCAGTACTTC
>16|-|TRBD2|TRBV6-2/TRBV6-3|TRBJ2-7
CASSGRTSGGLYEQYF
TGTGCCAGCAGCGGCCGCACTAGCGGGGGTCTCTACGAGCAGTACTTC
>12|-|-|TRBV7-2|TRBJ1-5
CASSFSDQPQHF
TGTGCCAGCAGCTTTTCGGATCAGCCCCAGCATTTT
>14|-|TRBD2|TRBV7-3|TRBJ2-1
CASSLLAGPNEQFF
TGTGCCAGCAGCTTGCTAGCGGGACCCAATGAGCAGTTCTTC
>15|-|-|TRBV11-2|TRBJ1-3
CASSSDPLSGNTIYF
TGTGCCAGCAGCTCAGACCCCCTCTCTGGAAACACCATATATTTT
>15|-|-|TRBV29-1|TRBJ1-5
CSVATGRGSNQPQHF
TGCAGCGTTGCTACAGGGAGAGGCAGCAATCAGCCCCAGCATTTT
>15|-|-|TRBV9|TRBJ2-3
CASSVVGTGTDTQYF
TGTGCCAGCAGCGTAGTGGGTACAGGCACAGATACGCAGTATTTT
>13|-|-|TRBV9|TRBJ1-1
CASSVTGSTEAFF
TGTGCCAGCAGCGTAACGGGATCCACTGAAGCTTTCTTT
>15|-|-|TRBV27|TRBJ1-1
CASSSSTPGGTEAFF
TGTGCCAGCAGTTCTTCCACCCCGGGGGGCACTGAAGCTTTCTTT
>19|-|TRBD2|TRBV9|TRBJ2-3
CASSATTGERGVSADTQYF
TGTGCCAGCAGCGCCACCACCGGGGAGCGGGGGGTGTCAGCAGATACGCAGTATTTT
>15|-|-|TRBV5-1|TRBJ2-3
CASSLGAIGTDTQYF
TGCGCCAGCAGCTTAGGGGCGATCGGCACAGATACGCAGTATTTT
>14|once|TRBD1|TRBV28|TRBJ2-7
CASGRTGYPYEQYF
TGTGCCAGCGGCCGGACAGGATATCCCTACGAGCAGTACTTC
>15|-|TRBD1|TRBV5-5|TRBJ2-7
CASSLEGTGTYEQYF
TGTGCCAGCAGCTTGGAAGGGACAGGCACCTACGAGCAGTACTTC
>17|-|TRBD1|TRBV14|TRBJ2-7
CASSQRMGTGSSYEQYF
TGTGCCAGCAGCCAAAGGATGGGGACAGGGTCATCCTACGAGCAGTACTTC
>16|once|TRBD1|TRBV5-1|TRBJ1-3
CASSLGQGTTGNTIYF
TGCGCCAGCAGCTTGGGACAGGGGACGACTGGAAACACCATATATTTT
>14|-|TRBD2|TRBV2|TRBJ2-1
CASSGTSGNNEQFF
TGTGCCAGCTCCGGGACTAGCGGAAACAATGAGCAGTTCTTC
>15|-|TRBD1|TRBV19|TRBJ2-1
CASTQTGGYYNEQFF
TGTGCCAGTACCCAGACAGGGGGGTATTACAATGAGCAGTTCTTC
>13|-|-|TRBV6-5|TRBJ1-5
CASGVRGNQPQHF
TGTGCCAGCGGGGTGAGGGGCAATCAGCCCCAGCATTTT
>16|-|-|TRBV3-1/TRBV3-2|TRBJ2-1
CASSQAPGVPYNEQFF
TGTGCCAGCAGCCAAGCTCCCGGGGTACCCTACAATGAGCAGTTCTTC
>16|-|TRBD1|TRBV6-5|TRBJ2-7
CASSYSLGTGYYEQYF
TGTGCCAGCAGTTACTCCCTTGGGACAGGGTACTACGAGCAGTACTTC
>13|-|TRBD1|TRBV7-3|TRBJ2-7
CASSRQQGYEQYF
TGTGCCAGCAGCCGACAACAGGGGTACGAGCAGTACTTC
>18|-|-|TRBV19|TRBJ2-3
CASSIDQWGGFSTDTQYF
TGTGCCAGTAGTATAGACCAATGGGGGGGCTTTAGCACAGATACGCAGTATTTT
>13|-|TRBD1|TRBV2|TRBJ2-7
CASTGTGIHEQYF
TGTGCCAGCACGGGGACAGGGATACACGAGCAGTACTTC
>16|-|TRBD1|TRBV28|TRBJ2-1
CASSPRPGQGAYEQFF
TGTGCCAGCAGTCCCCGGCCAGGACAGGGGGCGTATGAGCAGTTCTTC
>13|-|-|TRBV7-2|TRBJ2-3
CASSLPGSDTQYF
TGTGCCAGCAGCTTACCGGGTTCAGATACGCAGTATTTT
>17|-|-|TRBV10-3|TRBJ2-6
CAISAPLGTTGANVLTF
TGTGCCATCAGTGCCCCCCTTGGGACAACTGGGGCCAACGTCCTGACTTTC
>17|-|TRBD2|TRBV7-3|TRBJ2-2
CASSLTASGVNTGELFF
TGTGCCAGCAGCTTAACAGCTAGCGGAGTAAACACCGGGGAGCTGTTTTTT
>16|-|-|TRBV28|TRBJ2-7
CASSQRMFGGWAEQYF
TGTGCCAGCAGCCAGAGAATGTTTGGAGGGTGGGCCGAGCAGTACTTC
>14|-|-|TRBV5-4|TRBJ2-7
CASSLGQATYEQYF
TGTGCCAGCAGCTTGGGGCAGGCCACCTACGAGCAGTACTTC